The clone carrying this TCR beta chain was recorded a few times. The antigen is not known. As for time point: longitudinal time-point 2. PBMCs stored at -80 C, numbering 2 million, were the origin of the unsorted libraries. Between the trimmed V and J ends, which lost 5 bases and 4 bases, there was a span of 11 bases. The CDR3 has 13 residues. Germline lookup yields CDR1 SGHTA and CDR2 FQGNSA. This sample is part of a study of neurological immune-mediated disorders. TCRdb recomputed calls from the 5' RACE reads with MiXCR, one row per CDR3 protein. The sample shows 80,000 to 100,000 distinct CDR3 sequences, 5% to 6% of them seen only once. Study-wide results and caveats: One related-CDR3 cluster, which may be a signature, held the repertoires of 18 of 34 multiple sclerosis patients after phylogenetic grouping. In HTLV-1-associated myelopathy, TCR clonal expansion was greatest, and in multiple sclerosis it was least, below healthy controls. Because no CDR3 amino acid sequences were shared across subjects by expanded clones, private repertoires were suggested in all groups.

This sequence was found in a woman aged 55-75 years with multiple sclerosis. The material sequenced was PBMCs. The chain has TRBV7-2 and TRBJ1-2; perhaps TRBD1 as D (5 bases). The CDR3 region has the DNA TGTGCCAGCAGCGCGGGACGGGTCTATGGCTACACCTTC. It is translated as CASSAGRVYGYTF.